This TCR beta chain comes out of a study of T cell repertoires in cytomegalovirus infection. About the study: Through public TCR beta signatures, both CMV infection and matching HLA type were indicated.

This clonotype was seen many times. From the reads, TCRdb called clonotypes with MiXCR, one entry per CDR3 protein. Of fewer than 80,000 distinct CDR3 sequences listed, roughly 3.7% are singletons. The CDR3 extends over 15 amino acids. V dropped 3 bases and J dropped 4 bases, with 13 bases sitting between them. CDR1 and CDR2 from the germline V gene are MDHEN and SYDVKM. The TCR comes from a human donor in good health (CMV status not recorded). Some clones in this sample may be carry-over from other donors' samples. The chain couples TRBV28 to TRBJ1-5; no reliable D call. The sequenced material came from PBMCs. The CDR3, as DNA: TGTGCCAGCAGTTTCCTTACCACGGGAAATCAGCCCCAGCATTTT. Its protein product is CASSFLTTGNQPQHF.